The 18 T cell receptor beta chains below were found in one sample sequenced in a study of T cell repertoires in cytomegalovirus infection. The antigens these receptors bind are not known. Using its own MiXCR run on the reads, TCRdb lists one record per CDR3 protein. The table lists 550,000 to 850,000 distinct CDR3 sequences, roughly 30% of them singletons. The sample was cultured PBMCs, taken from culture after CMV antigen stimulation. These receptors were obtained from a human donor in good health (CMV status not recorded). Some clones in this sample may be carry-over from other donors' samples.

This clonotype was recorded at least ten times. The DNA of the CDR3 is TGTGCCAGCAGTTTATTGACCGGGGCCAACGTCCTGACTTTC. This encodes CASSLLTGANVLTF. This sequence joins TRBV12-3 or TRBV12-4 and TRBJ2-6; no reliable D call. The CDR3 runs 14 residues. V lost 2 bases, J lost 4 bases, and 6 bases lay in between.

Only a few counts were recorded for this clonotype. The chain joins TRBV20-1 to TRBJ1-1; no reliable D call. V was shortened by 1 base and J by 6 bases, with 15 bases between the two germline ends. Germline loops: CDR1 DFQATT, CDR2 SNEGSKA (reference sequence). This CDR3 is built from 14 residues. The CDR3 nucleotides read TGCAGTGCTAGAGCTGGCAACGGCGGTGCTGAAGCTTTCTTT. It encodes CSARAGNGGAEAFF.

This clonotype has more than one count but fewer than ten. The chain has TRBV18 and TRBJ2-7; the D gene could be TRBD1 or TRBD2 (5 bases each). The CDR3 totals 15 residues. V lost 6 bases, J lost 7 bases, and 22 bases lay in between. Germline V gives CDR1 KGHSH, CDR2 LQKENI. The CDR3 DNA follows: TGTGCCAGCTCGGGAATACGGGACCTCCGCCGGGAGCAGTACTTC. This sequence encodes CASSGIRDLRREQYF.

This rearrangement joins TRBV24-1 to TRBJ2-1, with D maybe TRBD2 (6 bases). With 7 bases removed from V and 4 bases from J, the gap between germline ends came to 13 bases. Per germline, CDR1 KGHDR and CDR2 SFDVKD. This CDR3 region has 14 residues. CDR3 bases: TGTGCCACCAGGGCTAGCGCGTCGTACAATGAGCAGTTCTTC. Encoded protein: CATRASASYNEQFF.

This clonotype was counted only a few times. V is TRBV7-9 and J is TRBJ2-7; 8 bases match TRBD1. Trimming at V came to 3 bases and at J to 6 bases, leaving 7 bases not matched to a gene. The CDR3 runs to 14 residues. Germline lookup yields CDR1 SEHNR and CDR2 FQNEAQ (reference sequence). The CDR3 nucleotides read TGTGCCAGCAGCTTTGGGCAGGGGGCGCTCGAGCAGTACTTC. Translating gives CASSFGQGALEQYF.

This clonotype was detected only a few times. The chain couples TRBV10-3 to TRBJ1-2; no definite D call. The CDR3 length is 13 residues. V lost 2 bases to trimming and J lost 2 bases, with 6 bases between them. Germline lookup yields CDR1 ENHRY and CDR2 SYGVKD. CDR3 coding DNA: TGTGCCATCAGTGAGGATCGAAACTATGGCTACACCTTC. It yields the protein CAISEDRNYGYTF.

This chain joins TRBV27 and TRBJ1-1; 8 bases match TRBD1. J lost 4 bases, V lost 5 bases, and 9 bases had no gene match. The CDR3 contains 15 residues. In germline, CDR1 is MNHEY, CDR2 SMNVEV (reference sequence). The CDR3 sequence is CASSKRQGLGTEAFF. The CDR3 bases are TGTGCCAGCAGTAAACGACAGGGGCTGGGCACTGAAGCTTTCTTT.

This clonotype was observed a handful of times. This chain joins TRBV15 and TRBJ2-7; D uncertain. Germline CDR1 LNHNV, CDR2 YYDKDF (reference sequence). CDR3 length: 13 residues. The V end was cut by 1 base, the J end by 7 bases, with 11 bases between. CDR3 in amino acids: CATSRAPVEEQYF. For the CDR3, the DNA is TGTGCCACCAGCAGAGCCCCAGTGGAGGAGCAGTACTTC.

This rearrangement joins TRBV5-4 to TRBJ1-6; D is ambiguous. Trimming removed 5 bases at V and 9 bases at J, with 12 bases between. Germline V gene lookup returns CDR1 SGHNT and CDR2 YYREEE (reference sequence). The CDR3 consists of 13 residues. The CDR3 DNA is TGTGCCAGCAGGGCGGGATTCCGTTCACCCCTCCACTTT. This gives the protein CASRAGFRSPLHF.

The V and J genes are TRBV5-1 and TRBJ1-6, with 7 bases fitting TRBD1. Germline V gene data show CDR1 as SGHRS and CDR2 as YFSETQ. The V segment lost 4 bases and the J segment 9 bases; nucleotides outside the gene matches: 13. The CDR3 spans 16 residues. The CDR3 loop reads CASSPGTDTWSSPLHF. The CDR3 DNA reads TGCGCCAGCAGCCCCGGGACAGATACCTGGAGTTCACCCCTCCACTTT.

This clonotype was detected a few times. The rearrangement links TRBV2 to TRBJ1-2; D is unresolved. Germline CDR1 SNHLY, CDR2 FYNNEI. V dropped 5 bases and J dropped 10 bases, with 20 bases sitting between them. CDR3 length: 14 residues. CDR3 bases: TGTGCCAGCAGTCAAACCGGGCCCCGGTCCACCTACACCTTC. Protein: CASSQTGPRSTYTF.

CDR3 in amino acids: CASSSGRGLYSNQPQHF. CDR3 coding DNA: TGTGCCAGTAGTTCAGGGAGGGGCCTCTATAGCAATCAGCCCCAGCATTTT. The chain uses TRBV19 and TRBJ1-5, with D possibly matching TRBD1 (5 bases). V was shortened by 5 bases and J by 0 bases, with 17 bases between the two germline ends. The CDR3 length is 17 residues. Germline V gene data show CDR1 as LNHDA and CDR2 as SQIVND (reference sequence).

The chain carries TRBV20-1 and TRBJ2-1; 11 positions match TRBD2. From germline, CDR1 is DFQATT and CDR2 SNEGSKA (reference sequence). The J segment lost 9 bases and the V segment lost 3 bases, leaving 7 bases of the junction unmatched. This CDR3 has 14 residues. DNA of the CDR3: TGCAGTGCTAGCAATAGCGGGAGGGCCGGTGAGCAGTTCTTC. Its translation: CSASNSGRAGEQFF.

This rearrangement joins TRBV29-1 to TRBJ2-3; 10 bases line up with TRBD1. The germline CDR1 and CDR2 sequences are SQVTM and ANQGSEA. This CDR3 is built from 15 residues. The V and J ends lost 6 bases and 7 bases, in that order; junction bases with no gene match: 13. The CDR3 DNA is TGCAGCGTCGGAATTGGACAGGGGGTGATGAATACGCAGTATTTT. Translation gives CSVGIGQGVMNTQYF.

J is TRBJ1-1 and V is TRBV20-1; 8 bases match TRBD1. This CDR3 has 16 residues. Germline V CDR1 and CDR2: DFQATT, SNEGSKA (reference sequence). V dropped 6 bases and J dropped 0; count of bases not matched to a gene: 12. This chain's CDR3 is CSAPTPRTGMNTEAFF. The CDR3 nucleotides are TGCAGTGCCCCAACCCCACGGACAGGGATGAACACTGAAGCTTTCTTT.

The table lists this clonotype with a few counts. The chain recombines TRBV5-1 with TRBJ1-4; TRBD1 matches at 7 bases. Germline lookup yields CDR1 SGHRS and CDR2 YFSETQ. The CDR3 is made up of 12 amino acids. The V and J ends lost 9 bases and 7 bases, in that order; junction bases with no gene match: 6. The CDR3 spells CANKDRVEKLFF. CDR3 in DNA: TGCGCCAACAAAGACAGGGTTGAAAAACTGTTTTTT.

This clonotype was observed once. The V call is TRBV5-1, the J call TRBJ2-1, with 7 bases that match TRBD1. J gave up 8 bases and V 1 base, and 12 bases lay outside the gene matches. The CDR3 contains 16 residues. The germline V gene encodes CDR1 SGHRS and CDR2 YFSETQ. CDR3 loop: CASSLSTGSLSYEQFF. The CDR3 DNA sequence: TGCGCCAGCAGCTTGTCGACAGGGTCCCTTTCGTATGAGCAGTTCTTC.

V gene TRBV20-1 combines with J gene TRBJ2-1; D is possibly TRBD2 (7 bases). This CDR3 contains 15 residues. V dropped 3 bases and J dropped 4 bases, with 16 bases sitting between them. Germline loops: CDR1 DFQATT, CDR2 SNEGSKA (reference sequence). CDR3 sequence: CSASRGRGYYNEQFF. The CDR3 DNA sequence: TGCAGTGCTAGTCGGGGGAGGGGGTATTACAATGAGCAGTTCTTC.